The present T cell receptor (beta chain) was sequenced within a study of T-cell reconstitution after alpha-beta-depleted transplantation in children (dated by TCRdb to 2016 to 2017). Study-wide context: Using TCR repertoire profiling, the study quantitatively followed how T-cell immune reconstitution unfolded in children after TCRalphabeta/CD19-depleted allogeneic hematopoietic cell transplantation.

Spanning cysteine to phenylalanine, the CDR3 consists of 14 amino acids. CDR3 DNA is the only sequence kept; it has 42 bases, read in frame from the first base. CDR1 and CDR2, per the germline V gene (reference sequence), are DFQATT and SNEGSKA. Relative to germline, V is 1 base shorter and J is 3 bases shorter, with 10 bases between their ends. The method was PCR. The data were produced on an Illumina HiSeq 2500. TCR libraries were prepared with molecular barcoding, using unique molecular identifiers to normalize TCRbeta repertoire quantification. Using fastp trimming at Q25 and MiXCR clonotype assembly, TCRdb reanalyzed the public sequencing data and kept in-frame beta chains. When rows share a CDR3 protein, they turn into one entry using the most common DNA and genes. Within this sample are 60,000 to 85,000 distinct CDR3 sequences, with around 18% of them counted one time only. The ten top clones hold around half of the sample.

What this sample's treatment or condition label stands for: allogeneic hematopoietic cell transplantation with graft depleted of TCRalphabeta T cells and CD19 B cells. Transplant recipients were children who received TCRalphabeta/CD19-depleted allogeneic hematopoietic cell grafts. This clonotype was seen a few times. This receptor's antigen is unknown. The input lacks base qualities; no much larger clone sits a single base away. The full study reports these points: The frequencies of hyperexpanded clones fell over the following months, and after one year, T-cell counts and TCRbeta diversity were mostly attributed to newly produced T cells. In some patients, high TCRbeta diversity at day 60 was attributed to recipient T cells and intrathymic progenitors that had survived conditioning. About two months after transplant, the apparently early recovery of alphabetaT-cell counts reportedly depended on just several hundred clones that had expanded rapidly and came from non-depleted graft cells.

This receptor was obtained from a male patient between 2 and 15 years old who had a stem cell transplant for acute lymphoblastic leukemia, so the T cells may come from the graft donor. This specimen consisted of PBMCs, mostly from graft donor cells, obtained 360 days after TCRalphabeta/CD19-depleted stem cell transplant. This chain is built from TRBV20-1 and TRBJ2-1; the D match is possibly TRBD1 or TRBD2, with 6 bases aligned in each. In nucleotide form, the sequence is TGCAGTGCTAGAGGAGGGGGGCACTACAATGAGCAGTTCTTC. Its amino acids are CSARGGGHYNEQFF.